A single TCR beta chain is shown here with its context. This receptor's antigen is unknown. The record has no base qualities; no much larger clone is one base away. These data belong to a study of blood T cell repertoires in COVID-19 (dated by TCRdb to about 2020). Concerning the study at large: Samples covering the acute and convalescent phases of COVID-19 were provided by collaborators in the United States, Italy and Spain. The prospective study material was composed of cDNA or gDNA derived from T cells, B-cell-depleted T cells, or PBMCs. Deeply sampled blood TCRbeta repertoires from subjects exposed to, actively infected with, or recovered from COVID-19 were included in the dataset. The repertoires were made available in a free public database intended to serve as a resource for research on the immune response to SARS-CoV-2. Samples came from the ongoing ImmuneRACE study (first 160 participants) plus 1,254 subjects from 6 global collaborators. Sample metadata almost always included a de-identified subject ID, COVID-19 status, age in years and sex. Where available, HLA class I and class II types were obtained from metadata supplied by the sample provider rather than from assay-based typing. Study-wide conclusions, independent of this receptor: Clinical and demographic metadata were provided uncurated, with the amount varying by source and participant.

Germline trimming amounts to 0 bases on V and 4 bases on J, with 3 as the count of junction bases outside the gene matches. The CDR3 spans 15 residues, from the cysteine through the phenylalanine. This entry keeps only the CDR3 DNA: 45 bases, framed from base 1. CDR1 SGDLS and CDR2 YYNGEE were looked up in the germline V gene. Whole blood was collected in K2EDTA tubes by collaborating institutions according to the institutions' own protocols. For TCRbeta analysis, collaborators shipped samples in one of three forms: frozen whole blood, isolated PBMCs, or DNA extracted from either of those sample types. TCRbeta CDR3 regions were amplified from genomic DNA by means of the immunoSEQ Assay, a bias-controlled multiplex PCR. The original methods were these. Within the assay, amplification of reference gene primers was used to estimate how many nucleated cells each sample contained. Sequence reads were collapsed and filtered to measure the absolute abundance of every unique TCRbeta CDR3 rearrangement. For each sample, productive Simpson clonality was calculated as the square root of Simpson's diversity index across productive rearrangements. This is the immuneACCESS table as TCRdb keeps it, with only in-frame sequences that have V and J called. A part of the clones is gone; compared with another copy, unresolved V genes explain less than half, and the rest is unexplained. Clonal size and the V and J genes are those of that table, whereas D and trimming came from the DNA. The sample yields some 150,000 clones; over 75% were counted once. The ten top clones hold 2.5% to 3.5% of the sample.

The sequencing input was peripheral blood. The receptor comes from a man in his forties or fifties with acute or convalescent COVID-19. In this chain, TRBV9 is recombined with TRBJ2-3; TRBD2 fits 9 bases in the junction. This receptor carries the CDR3 CASSVGGGGADTQYF. The DNA reads as follows: TGTGCCAGCAGCGTAGGAGGCGGGGGGGCAGATACGCAGTATTTT. Supplemented by the reference TRBV9 and TRBJ2-3 proteins around the CDR3, the complete variable domain is DSGVTQTPKHLITATGQRVTLRCSPRSGDLSVYWYQQSLDQGLQFLIQYYNGEERAKGNILERFSAQQFPDLHSELNLSSLELGDSALYFCASSVGGGGADTQYFGPGTRLTVL.